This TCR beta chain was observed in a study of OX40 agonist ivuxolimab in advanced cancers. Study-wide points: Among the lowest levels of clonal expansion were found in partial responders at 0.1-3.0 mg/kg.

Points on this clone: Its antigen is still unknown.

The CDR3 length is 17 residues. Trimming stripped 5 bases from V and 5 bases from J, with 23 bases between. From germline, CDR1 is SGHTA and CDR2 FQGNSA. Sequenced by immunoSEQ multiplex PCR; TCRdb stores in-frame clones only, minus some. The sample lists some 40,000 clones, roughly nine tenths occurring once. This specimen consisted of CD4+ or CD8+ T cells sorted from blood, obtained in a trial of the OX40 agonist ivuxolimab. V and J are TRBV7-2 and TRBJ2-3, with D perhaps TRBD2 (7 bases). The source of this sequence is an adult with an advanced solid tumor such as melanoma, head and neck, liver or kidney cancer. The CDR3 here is CASSPSGWGGGLDTQYF. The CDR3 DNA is TGTGCCAGCAGCCCCTCCGGGTGGGGGGGCGGGTTAGATACGCAGTATTTT.